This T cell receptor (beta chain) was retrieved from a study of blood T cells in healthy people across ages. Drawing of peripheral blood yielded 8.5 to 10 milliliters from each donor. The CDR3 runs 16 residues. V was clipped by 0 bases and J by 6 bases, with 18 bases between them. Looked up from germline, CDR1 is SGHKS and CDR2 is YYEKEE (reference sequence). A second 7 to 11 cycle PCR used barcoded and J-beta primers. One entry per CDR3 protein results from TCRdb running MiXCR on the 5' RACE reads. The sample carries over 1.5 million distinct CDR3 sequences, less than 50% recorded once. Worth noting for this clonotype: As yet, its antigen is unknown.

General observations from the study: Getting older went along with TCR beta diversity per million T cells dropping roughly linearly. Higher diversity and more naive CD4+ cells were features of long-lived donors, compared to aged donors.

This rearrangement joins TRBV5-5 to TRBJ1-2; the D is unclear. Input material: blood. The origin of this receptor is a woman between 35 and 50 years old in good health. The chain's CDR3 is CASSLGAVTGFNGYTF. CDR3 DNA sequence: TGTGCCAGCAGCTTGGGGGCTGTCACCGGTTTTAATGGCTACACCTTC.